The entry below describes one T cell receptor beta chain. The antigen is not known. The repertoire was sequenced with immunoSEQ multiplex PCR; TCRdb's copy has only in-frame clones and lacks some. The data hold fewer than 50,000 clones, with around 83% observed a single time. This sample was taken from a study of Ad26.COV2.S vaccination and SARS-CoV-2 variants. Study results and caveats: Participants in the vaccine arm had higher spike-specific TCR breadth; placebo recipients had lower. Vaccine and placebo recipients had similar non-spike TCR breadth. Breadth and depth estimates from TCRs may understate total T cell responses.

Trimming took 4 bases from V and 3 from J, leaving 20 bases between them. This CDR3 is 18 amino acids long. Germline-derived CDR1 and CDR2 are SGDLS and YYNGEE. J is TRBJ2-6 and V is TRBV9; D could derive from TRBD1 or TRBD2 (5 bases each). The sequences come from peripheral blood, collected after recovery from COVID-19. The receptor was isolated from a human donor who had recovered from COVID-19. The CDR3 sequence is CASSSRGPQFRGANVLTF. As DNA, the CDR3 is TGTGCCAGCAGCTCTCGGGGACCCCAGTTCCGTGGGGCCAACGTCCTGACTTTC.